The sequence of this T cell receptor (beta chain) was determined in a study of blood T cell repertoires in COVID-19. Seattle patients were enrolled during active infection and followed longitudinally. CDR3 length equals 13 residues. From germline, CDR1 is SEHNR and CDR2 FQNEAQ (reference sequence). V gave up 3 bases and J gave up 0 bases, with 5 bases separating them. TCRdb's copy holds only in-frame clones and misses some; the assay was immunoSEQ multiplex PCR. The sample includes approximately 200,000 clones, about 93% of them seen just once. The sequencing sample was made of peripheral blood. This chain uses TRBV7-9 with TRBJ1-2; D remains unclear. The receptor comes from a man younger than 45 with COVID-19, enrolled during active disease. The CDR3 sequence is CASSLSSNYGYTF. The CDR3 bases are TGTGCCAGCAGCTTGTCCTCTAACTATGGCTACACCTTC.